This T cell receptor (beta chain) derives from a study of blood T cell repertoires in COVID-19. Study information: T cells, B-cell-depleted T cells, or PBMCs supplied cDNA or gDNA.

In this sample, this clone turned up many times. As handled by the study authors: For nucleated cells, counts were estimated from reference gene primer amplification. Sequenced by immunoSEQ multiplex PCR; TCRdb stores in-frame clones only, minus some. The V and J calls and clone size come from that table; D and trimming were worked out from the DNA. The sample carries about 260,000 clones, 80% to 90% recorded once. Participants, about 18 to 90 years old, spanned around 26 US areas. V lost 6 bases and J lost 14, with 26 bases in between. Germline CDR1 reads MRHNA; CDR2 reads SNTAGT. The CDR3 sequence is 15 residues long.

The sequence came from a man aged 25-40 years with acute COVID-19. The chain links TRBV6-4 to TRBJ2-1; TRBD1 is a possible D gene (5 bases). The sequenced material came from PBMCs or T cells enriched from blood (not recorded which). The CDR3 nucleotides read TGTGCCAGCAGAGAAAACCCAGGACAAGTCCACCCGGAGTTCTTC. Its translation: CASRENPGQVHPEFF.